Listed here is a single TCR beta chain. What it recognizes is unknown. The data originate from a study of shared clonotypes between healthy human individuals. Germline V gene sequence: CDR1 MNHEY, CDR2 SMNVEV (reference sequence). The CDR3 loop spans 14 amino acids. The V gene lost 3 bases and the J gene lost 8 bases, with 14 bases spanning the gap. Each sorted subset replicate got 200 ng genomic DNA, 25,000 to 30,000 genomes. The protocol was immunoSEQ multiplex PCR, while the TCRdb copy is restricted to in-frame clones and leaves out a portion. The table records about 2.1 million clones, about 93% of them present only once. Naive-designated CD8 cells lacked CD45RO, were positively enriched for CCR7, and omitted terminally differentiated effector memory CD45RA+ cells. The study's findings and limits: Donors were few, which limited the genetic and exposure-history diversity represented.

The genes are TRBV27 and TRBJ2-1; D remains ambiguous. The sequence was collected from a young man in good health. Some clones in this sample may be carry-over from other donors' samples. Sequenced input: naive CD8+ T cells from PBMCs. CDR3 coding DNA: TGTGCCAGCAGTTTTGGCCCTTTACCTCATGAGCAGTTCTTC. It translates to CASSFGPLPHEQFF.